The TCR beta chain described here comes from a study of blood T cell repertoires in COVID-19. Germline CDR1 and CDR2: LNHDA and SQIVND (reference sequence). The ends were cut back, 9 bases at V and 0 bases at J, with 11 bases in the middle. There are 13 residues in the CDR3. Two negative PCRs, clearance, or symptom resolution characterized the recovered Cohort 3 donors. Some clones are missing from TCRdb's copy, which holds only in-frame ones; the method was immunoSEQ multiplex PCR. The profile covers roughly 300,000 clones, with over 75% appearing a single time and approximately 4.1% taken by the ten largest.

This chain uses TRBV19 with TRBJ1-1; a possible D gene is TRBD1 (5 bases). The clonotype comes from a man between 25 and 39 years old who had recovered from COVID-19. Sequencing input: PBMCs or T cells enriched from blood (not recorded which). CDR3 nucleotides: TGTGCCAGCCGCGGGACGGTGAACACTGAAGCTTTCTTT. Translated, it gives CASRGTVNTEAFF. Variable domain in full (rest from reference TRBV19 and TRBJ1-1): DGGITQSPKYLFRKEGQNVTLSCEQNLNHDAMYWYRQDPGQGLRLIYYSQIVNDFQKGDIAEGYSVSREKKESFPLTVTSAQKNPTAFYLCASRGTVNTEAFFGQGTRLTVV.